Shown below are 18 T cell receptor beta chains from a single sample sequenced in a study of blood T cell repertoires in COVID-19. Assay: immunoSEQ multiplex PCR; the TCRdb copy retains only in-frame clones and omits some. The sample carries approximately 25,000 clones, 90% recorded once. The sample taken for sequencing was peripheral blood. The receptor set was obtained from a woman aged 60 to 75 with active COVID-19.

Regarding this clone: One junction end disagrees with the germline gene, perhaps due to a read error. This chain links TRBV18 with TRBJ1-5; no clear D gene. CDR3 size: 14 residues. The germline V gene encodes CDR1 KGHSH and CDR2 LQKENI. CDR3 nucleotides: TGTGCCAGTTCACTGAGCCAAAGCAATCAGCCCCAGCATTTT. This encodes CASSLSQSNQPQHF.

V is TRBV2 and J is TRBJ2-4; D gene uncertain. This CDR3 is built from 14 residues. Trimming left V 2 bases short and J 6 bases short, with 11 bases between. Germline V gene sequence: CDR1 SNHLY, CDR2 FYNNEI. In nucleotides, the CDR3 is TGTGCCAGCAGTGAACTGGATAGCTCAAACATTCAGTACTTC. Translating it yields CASSELDSSNIQYF.

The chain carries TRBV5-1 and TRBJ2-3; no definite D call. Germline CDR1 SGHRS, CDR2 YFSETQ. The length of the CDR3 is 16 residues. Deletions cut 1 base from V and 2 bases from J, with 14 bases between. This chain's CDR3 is CASSLTGSTNTDTQYF. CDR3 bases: TGCGCCAGCAGCTTGACGGGTTCTACAAACACAGATACGCAGTATTTT.

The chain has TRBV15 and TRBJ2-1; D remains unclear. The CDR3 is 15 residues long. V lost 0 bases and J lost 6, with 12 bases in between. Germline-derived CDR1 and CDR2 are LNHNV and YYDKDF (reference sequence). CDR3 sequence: CATSRDAVGVNEQFF. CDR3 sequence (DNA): TGTGCCACCAGCAGAGATGCGGTTGGCGTCAATGAGCAGTTCTTC.

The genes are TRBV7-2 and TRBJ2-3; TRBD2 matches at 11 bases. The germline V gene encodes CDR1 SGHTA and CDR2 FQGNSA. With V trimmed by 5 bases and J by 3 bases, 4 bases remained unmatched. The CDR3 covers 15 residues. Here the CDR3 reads CASSTLAGETDTQYF. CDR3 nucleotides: TGTGCCAGCAGCACACTAGCGGGAGAAACAGATACGCAGTATTTT.

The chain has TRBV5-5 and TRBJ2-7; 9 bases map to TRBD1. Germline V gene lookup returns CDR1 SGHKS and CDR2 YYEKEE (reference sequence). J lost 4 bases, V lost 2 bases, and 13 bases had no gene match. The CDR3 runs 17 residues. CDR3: CASSFPPFTGGVYEQYF. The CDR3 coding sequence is TGTGCCAGCAGCTTCCCACCATTTACAGGGGGCGTGTACGAGCAGTACTTC.

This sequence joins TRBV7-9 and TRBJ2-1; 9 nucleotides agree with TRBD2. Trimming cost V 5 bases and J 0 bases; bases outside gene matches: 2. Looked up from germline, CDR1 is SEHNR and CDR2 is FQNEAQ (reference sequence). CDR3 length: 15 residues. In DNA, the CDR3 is TGTGCCAGCAGCCCTAGCGGGAACTCCTACAATGAGCAGTTCTTC. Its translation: CASSPSGNSYNEQFF.

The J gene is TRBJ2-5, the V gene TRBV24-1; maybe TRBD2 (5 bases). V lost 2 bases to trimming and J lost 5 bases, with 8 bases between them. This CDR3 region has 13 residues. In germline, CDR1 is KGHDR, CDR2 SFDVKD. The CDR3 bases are TGTGCCACCAGTGATTACGGGGATGAGACCCAGTACTTC. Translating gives CATSDYGDETQYF.

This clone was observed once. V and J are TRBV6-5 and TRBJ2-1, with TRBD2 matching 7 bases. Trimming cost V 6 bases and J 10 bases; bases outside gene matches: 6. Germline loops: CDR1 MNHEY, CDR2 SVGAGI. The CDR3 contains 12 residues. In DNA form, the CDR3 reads TGTGCCAGCAGGCGGGAGACCAGCGAGCAGTTCTTC. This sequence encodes CASRRETSEQFF.

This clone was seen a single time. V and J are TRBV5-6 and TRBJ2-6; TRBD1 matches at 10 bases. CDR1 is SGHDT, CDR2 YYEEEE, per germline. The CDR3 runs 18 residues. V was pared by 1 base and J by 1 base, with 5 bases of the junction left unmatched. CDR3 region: CASSLPGQGPSGANVLTF. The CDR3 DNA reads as TGTGCCAGCAGCTTGCCGGGACAGGGGCCTTCTGGGGCCAACGTCCTGACTTTC.

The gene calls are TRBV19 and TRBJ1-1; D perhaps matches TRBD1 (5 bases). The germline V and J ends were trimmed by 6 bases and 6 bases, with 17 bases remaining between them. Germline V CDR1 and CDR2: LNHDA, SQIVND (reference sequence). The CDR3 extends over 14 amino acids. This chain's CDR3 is CASRRDLNWAEAFF. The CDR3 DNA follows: TGTGCCAGTAGGCGGGACCTAAACTGGGCTGAAGCTTTCTTT.

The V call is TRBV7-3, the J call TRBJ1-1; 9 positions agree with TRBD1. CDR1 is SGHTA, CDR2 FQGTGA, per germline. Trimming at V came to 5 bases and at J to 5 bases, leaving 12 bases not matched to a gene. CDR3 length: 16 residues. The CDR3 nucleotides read TGTGCCAGCAGCGTATCCGGGACAGGGATTCAGACTGAAGCTTTCTTT. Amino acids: CASSVSGTGIQTEAFF.

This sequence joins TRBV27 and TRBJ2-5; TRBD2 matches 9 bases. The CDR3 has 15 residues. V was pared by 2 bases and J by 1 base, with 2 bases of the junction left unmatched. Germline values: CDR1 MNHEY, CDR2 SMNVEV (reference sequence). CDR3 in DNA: TGTGCCAGCAGTTTACGCGGGAGGGCCCAAGAGACCCAGTACTTC. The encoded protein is CASSLRGRAQETQYF.

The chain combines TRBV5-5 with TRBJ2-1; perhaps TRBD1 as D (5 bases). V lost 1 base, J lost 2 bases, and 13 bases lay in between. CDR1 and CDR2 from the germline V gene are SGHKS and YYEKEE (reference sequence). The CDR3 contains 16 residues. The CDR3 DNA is TGTGCCAGCAGCTTGCGTGGGCAGGGCGCCTACAATGAGCAGTTCTTC. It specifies CASSLRGQGAYNEQFF.

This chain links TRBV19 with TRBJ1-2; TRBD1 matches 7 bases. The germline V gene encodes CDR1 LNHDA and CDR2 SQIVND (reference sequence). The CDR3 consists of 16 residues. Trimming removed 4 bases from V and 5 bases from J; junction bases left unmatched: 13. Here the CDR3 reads CASSTGQNFLRYGYTF. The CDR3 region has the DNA TGTGCCAGTAGTACGGGACAGAACTTCCTGCGGTATGGCTACACCTTC.

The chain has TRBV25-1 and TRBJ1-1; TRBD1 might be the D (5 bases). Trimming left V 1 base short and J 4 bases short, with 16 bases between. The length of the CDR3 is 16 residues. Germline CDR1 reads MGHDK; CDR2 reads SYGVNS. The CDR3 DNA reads TGTGCCAGCAGTGAATTGGGGGGGGTTACAGGCACTGAAGCTTTCTTT. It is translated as CASSELGGVTGTEAFF.

The DNA for the CDR3 is TGTGCCAGCAGTTGGGGCTACGGGAATTCACCCCTCCACTTT. This gives the protein CASSWGYGNSPLHF. The chain couples TRBV28 to TRBJ1-6; D possibly corresponds to TRBD1 (5 bases). V lost 4 bases to trimming and J lost 7 bases, with 11 bases between them. This CDR3 comprises 14 residues. The germline V gene has CDR1 MDHEN and CDR2 SYDVKM.

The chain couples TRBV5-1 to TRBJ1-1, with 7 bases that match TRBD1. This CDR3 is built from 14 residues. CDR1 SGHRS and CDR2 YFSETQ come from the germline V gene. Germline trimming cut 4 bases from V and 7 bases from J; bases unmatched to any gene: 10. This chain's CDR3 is CASSQGDRGFEAFF. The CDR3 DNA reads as TGCGCCAGCAGCCAGGGGGACAGAGGATTTGAAGCTTTCTTT.